This T cell receptor beta chain stems from a study of OX40 agonist ivuxolimab in advanced cancers. About the research overall: The patients received agonistic anti-OX40 (CD134) antibody ivuxolimab. Study-wide results and caveats: At 0.1 to 3.0 mg/kg and by week 6, CD4+ and CD8+ T cells in the blood had expanded clonally.

On this clone itself: Its antigen is not known.

Libraries were prepared by immunoSEQ multiplex PCR; TCRdb keeps only in-frame clonotypes and omits some of them. In the table there are around 68,000 clones, over 65% of which are singletons. CDR3 length: 17 residues. Germline V lookup: CDR1 SGHTA, CDR2 FQGNSA. The V gene lost 0 bases and the J gene lost 0 bases, with 15 bases spanning the gap. Patients who had autoimmune disease history or got systemic immunosuppression were left out. This chain joins TRBV7-2 and TRBJ2-7, with no clear D. This clonotype was sampled from an adult with an advanced solid tumor such as melanoma, head and neck, liver or kidney cancer. The sample was CD4+ or CD8+ T cells sorted from blood, taken in a trial of the OX40 agonist ivuxolimab. The CDR3, as DNA: TGTGCCAGCAGCTTAGCACCTCGGGTTGGGTCCTCCTACGAGCAGTACTTC. This translates into CASSLAPRVGSSYEQYF.